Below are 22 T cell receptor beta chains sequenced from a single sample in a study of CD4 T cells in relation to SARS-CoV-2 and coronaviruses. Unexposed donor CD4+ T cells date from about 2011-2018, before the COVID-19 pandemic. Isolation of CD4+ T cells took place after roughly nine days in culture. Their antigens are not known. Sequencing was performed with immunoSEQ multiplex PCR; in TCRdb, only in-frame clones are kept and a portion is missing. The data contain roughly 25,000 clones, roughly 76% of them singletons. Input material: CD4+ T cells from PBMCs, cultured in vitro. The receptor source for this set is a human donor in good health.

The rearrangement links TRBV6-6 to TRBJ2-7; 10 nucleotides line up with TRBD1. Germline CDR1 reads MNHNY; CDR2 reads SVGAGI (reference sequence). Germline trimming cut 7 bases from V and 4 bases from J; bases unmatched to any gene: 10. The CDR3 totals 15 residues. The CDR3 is CASNHQGQGLYEQYF. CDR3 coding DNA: TGTGCCAGCAATCATCAGGGACAGGGGTTATACGAGCAGTACTTC.

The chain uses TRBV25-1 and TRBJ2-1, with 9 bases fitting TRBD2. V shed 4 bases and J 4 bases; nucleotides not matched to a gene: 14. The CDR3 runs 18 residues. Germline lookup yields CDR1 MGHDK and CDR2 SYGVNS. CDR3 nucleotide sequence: TGTGCCAGCAGTGGCACCCTGGGCGGGGGGGCTCGATACAATGAGCAGTTCTTC. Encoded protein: CASSGTLGGGARYNEQFF.

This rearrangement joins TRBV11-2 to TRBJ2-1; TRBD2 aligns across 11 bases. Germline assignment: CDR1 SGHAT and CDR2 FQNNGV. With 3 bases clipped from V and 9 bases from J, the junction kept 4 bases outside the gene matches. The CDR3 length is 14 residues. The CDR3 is CASSLVAGGVEQFF. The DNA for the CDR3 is TGTGCCAGCAGCTTGGTAGCGGGAGGGGTTGAGCAGTTCTTC.

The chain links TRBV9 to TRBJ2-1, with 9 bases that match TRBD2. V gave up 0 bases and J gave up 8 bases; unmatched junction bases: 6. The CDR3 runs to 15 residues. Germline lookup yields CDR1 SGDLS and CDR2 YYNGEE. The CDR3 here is CASSVAGLALDEQFF. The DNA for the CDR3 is TGTGCCAGCAGCGTAGCGGGACTAGCTCTGGATGAGCAGTTCTTC.

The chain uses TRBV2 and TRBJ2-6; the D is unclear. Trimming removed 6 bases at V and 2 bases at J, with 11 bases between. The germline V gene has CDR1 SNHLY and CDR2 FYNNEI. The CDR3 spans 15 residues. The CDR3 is CASSQDGTGANVLTF. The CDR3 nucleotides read TGTGCCAGCAGCCAAGACGGAACTGGGGCCAACGTCCTGACTTTC.

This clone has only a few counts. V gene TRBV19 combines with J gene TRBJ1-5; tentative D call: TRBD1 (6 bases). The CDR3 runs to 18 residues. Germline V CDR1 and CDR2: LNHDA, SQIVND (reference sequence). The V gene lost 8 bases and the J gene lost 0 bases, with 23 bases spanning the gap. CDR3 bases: TGTGCCAGTCGGACCTCAACAGGGCGCCCCCATAGCAATCAGCCCCAGCATTTT. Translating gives CASRTSTGRPHSNQPQHF.

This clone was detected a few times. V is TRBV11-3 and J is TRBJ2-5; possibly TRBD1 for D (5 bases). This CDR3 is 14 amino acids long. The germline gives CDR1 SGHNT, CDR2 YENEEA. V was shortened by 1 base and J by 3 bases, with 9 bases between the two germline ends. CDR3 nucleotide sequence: TGTGCCAGCAGCTTAGGTCCGACAGAAGAGACCCAGTACTTC. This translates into CASSLGPTEETQYF. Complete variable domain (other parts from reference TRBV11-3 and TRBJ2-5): EAGVVQSPRYKIIEKKQPVAFWCNPISGHNTLYWYLQNLGQGPELLIRYENEEAVDDSQLPKDRFSAERLKGVDSTLKIQPAELGDSAVYLCASSLGPTEETQYFGPGTRLLVL.

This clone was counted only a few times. CDR3 region: CASRPGQGYQPQHF. The CDR3 DNA sequence: TGTGCCAGCAGGCCCGGACAGGGTTATCAGCCCCAGCATTTT. This chain links TRBV6-5 with TRBJ1-5, with 8 nucleotides matching TRBD1. V dropped 6 bases and J dropped 5; count of bases not matched to a gene: 6. Germline CDR1 is MNHEY and CDR2 is SVGAGI. CDR3 length: 14 residues.

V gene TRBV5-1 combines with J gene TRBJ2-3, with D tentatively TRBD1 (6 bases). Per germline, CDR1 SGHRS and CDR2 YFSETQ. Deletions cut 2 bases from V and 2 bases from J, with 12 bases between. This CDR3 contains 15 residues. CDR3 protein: CASSLSGDLTDTQYF. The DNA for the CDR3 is TGCGCCAGCAGCTTATCAGGGGACCTCACAGATACGCAGTATTTT.

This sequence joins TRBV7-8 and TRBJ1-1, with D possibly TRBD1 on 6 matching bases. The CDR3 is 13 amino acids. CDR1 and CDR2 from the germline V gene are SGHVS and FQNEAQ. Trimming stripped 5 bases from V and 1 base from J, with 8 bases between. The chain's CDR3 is CASSRQENTEAFF. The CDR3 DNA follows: TGTGCCAGCAGCCGACAGGAGAACACTGAAGCTTTCTTT.

The DNA of the CDR3 is TGTGCCAGCAGTGCCACAGCGAACACTGAAGCTTTCTTT. It encodes CASSATANTEAFF. V is TRBV12-3 or TRBV12-4 and J is TRBJ1-1; D remains ambiguous. This CDR3 spans 13 amino acids. V lost 5 bases to trimming and J lost 1 base, with 8 bases between them.

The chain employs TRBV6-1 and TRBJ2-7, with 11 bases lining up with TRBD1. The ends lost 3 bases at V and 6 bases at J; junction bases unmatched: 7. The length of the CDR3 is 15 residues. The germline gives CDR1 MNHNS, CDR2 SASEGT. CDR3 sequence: CASSERGQGASEQYF. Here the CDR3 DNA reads TGTGCCAGCAGTGAGCGAGGACAGGGGGCATCCGAGCAGTACTTC.

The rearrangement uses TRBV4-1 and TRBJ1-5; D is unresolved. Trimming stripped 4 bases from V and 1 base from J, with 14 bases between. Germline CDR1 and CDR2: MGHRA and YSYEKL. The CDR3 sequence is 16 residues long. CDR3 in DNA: TGCGCCAGCAGCCCTGGACTGCGGAGGAGCAATCAGCCCCAGCATTTT. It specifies CASSPGLRRSNQPQHF.

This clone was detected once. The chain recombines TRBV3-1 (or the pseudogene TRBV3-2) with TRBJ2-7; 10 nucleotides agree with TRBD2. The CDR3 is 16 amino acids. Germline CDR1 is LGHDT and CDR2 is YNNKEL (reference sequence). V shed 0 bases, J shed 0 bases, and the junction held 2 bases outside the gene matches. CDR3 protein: CASSQDPSGSSYEQYF. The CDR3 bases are TGTGCCAGCAGCCAAGATCCTAGCGGGAGCTCCTACGAGCAGTACTTC.

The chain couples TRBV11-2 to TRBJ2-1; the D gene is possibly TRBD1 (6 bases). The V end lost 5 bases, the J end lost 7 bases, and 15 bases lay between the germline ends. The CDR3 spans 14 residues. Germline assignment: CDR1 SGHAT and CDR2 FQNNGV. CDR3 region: CASSVWTAGNEQFF. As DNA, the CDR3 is TGTGCCAGCAGCGTCTGGACAGCCGGGAATGAGCAGTTCTTC.

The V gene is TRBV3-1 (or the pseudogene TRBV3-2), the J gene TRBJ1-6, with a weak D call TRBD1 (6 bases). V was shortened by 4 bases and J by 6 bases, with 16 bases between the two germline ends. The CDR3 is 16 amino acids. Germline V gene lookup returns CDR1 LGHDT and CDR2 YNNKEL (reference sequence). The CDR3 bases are TGTGCCAGCAGCCTACGGCCGACAGGCACTAATTCACCCCTCCACTTT. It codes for CASSLRPTGTNSPLHF.

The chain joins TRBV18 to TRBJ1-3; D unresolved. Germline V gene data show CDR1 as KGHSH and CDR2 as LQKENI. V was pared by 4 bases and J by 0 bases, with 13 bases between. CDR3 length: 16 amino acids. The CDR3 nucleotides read TGTGCCAGCTCACGAGGCGACGGAAACTCTGGAAACACCATATATTTT. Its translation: CASSRGDGNSGNTIYF.

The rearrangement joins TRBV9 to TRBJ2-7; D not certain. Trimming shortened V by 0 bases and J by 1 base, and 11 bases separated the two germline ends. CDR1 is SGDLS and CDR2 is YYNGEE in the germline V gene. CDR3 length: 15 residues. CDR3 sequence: CASSVGRSSSYEQYF. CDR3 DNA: TGTGCCAGCAGCGTAGGACGGAGTTCTTCCTACGAGCAGTACTTC.

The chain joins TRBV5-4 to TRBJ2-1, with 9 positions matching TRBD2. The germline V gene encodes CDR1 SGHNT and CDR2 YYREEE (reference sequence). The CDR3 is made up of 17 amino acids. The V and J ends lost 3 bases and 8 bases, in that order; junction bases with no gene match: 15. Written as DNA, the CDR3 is TGTGCCAGCAGCTCCCGGCCTAGCGGGGCCCCTAGGGATGAGCAGTTCTTC. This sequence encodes CASSSRPSGAPRDEQFF.

The CDR3 is CASSLDSGAWYF. The CDR3 DNA reads as TGTGCCAGCAGCTTAGATAGCGGGGCGTGGTATTTT. The rearrangement joins TRBV7-9 to TRBJ2-3, with 8 bases lining up with TRBD2. Trimming took 1 base from V and 14 from J; bases not matched to a gene: 5. CDR3 length: 12 amino acids. CDR1 and CDR2 (germline): SEHNR, FQNEAQ (reference sequence). Full variable domain (outside the CDR3, taken from reference TRBV7-9 and TRBJ2-3): DTGVSQNPRHKITKRGQNVTFRCDPISEHNRLYWYRQTLGQGPEFLTYFQNEAQLEKSRLLSDRFSAERPKGSFSTLEIQRTEQGDSAMYLCASSLDSGAWYFGPGTRLTVL.

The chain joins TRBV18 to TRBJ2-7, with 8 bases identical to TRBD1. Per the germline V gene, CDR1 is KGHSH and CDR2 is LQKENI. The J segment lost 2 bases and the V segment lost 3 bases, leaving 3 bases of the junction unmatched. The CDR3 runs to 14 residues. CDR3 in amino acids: CASSPGTGAYEQYF. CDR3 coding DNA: TGTGCCAGCTCACCTGGGACAGGCGCCTACGAGCAGTACTTC.

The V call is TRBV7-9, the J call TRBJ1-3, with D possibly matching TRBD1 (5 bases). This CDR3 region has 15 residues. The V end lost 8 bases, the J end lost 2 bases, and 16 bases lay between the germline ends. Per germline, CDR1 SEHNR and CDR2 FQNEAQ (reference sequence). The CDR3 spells CASRGAAVAGNTIYF. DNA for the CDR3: TGTGCCAGCCGTGGGGCGGCGGTCGCTGGAAACACCATATATTTT.